This TCR beta chain was retrieved from a study of technical replicates of blood from a few donors. Method: immunoSEQ multiplex PCR; TCRdb's copy keeps in-frame clones and lacks some. The table includes about 62,000 clones, roughly 86% detected once. Trimming took 3 bases from V and 2 from J, leaving 12 bases between them. Germline V gene lookup returns CDR1 SGHRS and CDR2 YFSETQ. This CDR3 spans 14 amino acids. Sequences were obtained from PBMCs. This TCR came from a human donor in good health. Some clones in this sample may be carry-over from other donors' samples. The chain is built from TRBV5-1 and TRBJ2-7; TRBD1 is a possible D gene (6 bases). In nucleotides, the CDR3 is TGCGCCAGCAGCTCGACAGGCGATACCTACGAGCAGTACTTC. Amino acids: CASSSTGDTYEQYF.